A selection of T cell receptor beta chains follows, all from one sample in a study of T cells in Graves' hyperthyroidism and ophthalmopathy. In TCRdb, the multiplex PCR reads were re-called with MiXCR into one record per CDR3 protein. The table lists about 620,000 distinct CDR3 sequences, around 15% of them singletons. The sequenced material came from blood. The receptors were sampled from a woman in her thirties with Graves' hyperthyroidism. CDR3s include the opening cysteine and the closing phenylalanine or tryptophan. D genes are given only for firm matches. The size entry is marked missing in some rows and otherwise reads once, few, many or a size class.

abundance	v_gene	j_gene	d_gene	CDR3nt	CDR3aa
.	TRBV28	TRBJ2-3	TRBD2	TGTGCCAGCAGAACCCGACTACCGGGACTAGCGGGAGGAGATACGCAGTATTTT	CASRTRLPGLAGGDTQYF
many	TRBV18	TRBJ2-3	.	TGTGCCAGCTCACCGGGGCCAGCTACAGATACGCAGTATTTT	CASSPGPATDTQYF
many	TRBV13	TRBJ2-5	.	TGTGCCAGCAGCTACAGAGCGGGCGGGTACCAAGAGACCCAGTACTTC	CASSYRAGGYQETQYF
many	TRBV2	TRBJ2-1	TRBD1	TGTGCCAGCAGCCTCACAGGGGGCAGGGGGTACAATGAGCAGTTCTTC	CASSLTGGRGYNEQFF
.	TRBV9	TRBJ2-7	TRBD2	TGTGCCAGCAGCAACGGACAAAGACTAGCGGGAGGAGACGAGCAGTACTTC	CASSNGQRLAGGDEQYF
many	TRBV30	TRBJ1-5	TRBD1	TGTGCCTGGAGCACAGGGGGTCATCAGCCCCAGCATTTT	CAWSTGGHQPQHF
many	TRBV12-3/TRBV12-4	TRBJ2-2	TRBD2	TGTGCCAGCAGTTTACTACGACTAGCGGGATGGGGAGACACCGGGGAGCTGTTTTTT	CASSLLRLAGWGDTGELFF
many	TRBV7-3	TRBJ2-3	.	TGTGCCAGCAGCTTAACGGTGGGCGTAACAGATACGCAGTATTTT	CASSLTVGVTDTQYF
.	TRBV28	TRBJ2-5	TRBD2	TGTGCCAGCAGTTTGTTAGCGGGAGGATGGGAGACCCAGTACTTC	CASSLLAGGWETQYF
few	TRBV12-3/TRBV12-4	TRBJ1-2	TRBD1	TGTGCCAGCAGTTTAGCGAACGGACAGGCGTACACCTTC	CASSLANGQAYTF
many	TRBV27	TRBJ1-1	.	TGTGCCAGCAGTTTTAACTCAAACACTGAAGCTTTCTTT	CASSFNSNTEAFF
many	TRBV28	TRBJ1-2	.	TGTGCCAGCAGTTTAAAAAAAGGTTTTCGCGATGGCTACACCTTC	CASSLKKGFRDGYTF
many	TRBV3-1	TRBJ2-3	TRBD2	TGTGCCAGCAGCCAAGACTCGTTTATAGCGGGAGAGTTCACAGATACGCAGTATTTT	CASSQDSFIAGEFTDTQYF
many	TRBV18	TRBJ2-3	TRBD2	TGTGCCAGCTCACCATTGCCTAGCGGGAGAACAGATACGCAGTATTTT	CASSPLPSGRTDTQYF
few	TRBV7-3	TRBJ2-3	.	TGTGCCAACGGCCCCCAGGGGAGGGATACGCAGTATTTT	CANGPQGRDTQYF
.	TRBV13	TRBJ1-1	.	TGTGCCAGCACTCCCTCCCTCCGGGTCAGGGGAAGGCACACTGAAGCTTTCTTT	CASTPSLRVRGRHTEAFF
many	TRBV27	TRBJ2-4	TRBD1	TGTGCCAGCAGTACTCCCACCCGGGACAGAAAAAACATTCAGTACTTC	CASSTPTRDRKNIQYF
many	TRBV3-1	TRBJ2-1	.	TGTGCCAGCAGCCAAGGCCTCCAGGGGCGTGAGCAGTTCTTC	CASSQGLQGREQFF
few	TRBV7-2	TRBJ1-1	.	TGTGCCAGCAGCTTGGACAGCCTCAAGAACACTGAAGCTTTCTTT	CASSLDSLKNTEAFF
few	TRBV5-1	TRBJ2-2	.	TGCGCCAGCAAGGCGGCTACCGGGACACCCACCGGGGAGCTGTTTTTT	CASKAATGTPTGELFF
.	TRBV7-9	TRBJ2-1	TRBD2	TGTGCCAGCGCGGCTAGCGGCCCCTCCTACAATGAGCAGTTCTTC	CASAASGPSYNEQFF
.	TRBV6-1	TRBJ2-1	TRBD2	TGTGCCAGCAGAGGGATCATAGGTGGTCCCGGACTAGCGGGAGAGTTTGGCAATGAGCAGTTCTTC	CASRGIIGGPGLAGEFGNEQFF
few	TRBV3-1	TRBJ1-6	.	TGTGCCAGCAGCCCCCTAAGGGGATCACCCCTCCACTTT	CASSPLRGSPLHF
many	TRBV30	TRBJ2-1	TRBD1	TGTGCCTGGAGTGTAGGGACAGGGTCATACAATGAGCAGTTCTTC	CAWSVGTGSYNEQFF
.	TRBV18	TRBJ2-1	.	TGTGCCAGCTCACCAAGGTGGGGAGATGAGCAGTTCTTC	CASSPRWGDEQFF
many	TRBV13	TRBJ2-1	TRBD1	TGTGCCAGCAGCACCGGGACAGGGAGCTCCTACAATGAGCAGTTCTTC	CASSTGTGSSYNEQFF
many	TRBV20-1	TRBJ1-2	TRBD1	TGCAGTGCCCAAATCACCCCGGGACAGGGGGCATATGGCTACACCTTC	CSAQITPGQGAYGYTF
many	TRBV7-2	TRBJ2-1	TRBD2	TGTGCCAGCAGCTTTAGTTTTGCGGGAGGTTACAATGAGCAGTTCTTC	CASSFSFAGGYNEQFF
few	TRBV15	TRBJ2-2	.	TGTGCCACCAGCAGAGATCTCAGCCGGGAGCTGTTTTTT	CATSRDLSRELFF